The table lists the clone carrying this TCR beta chain with a count of one. The sample belongs to a study of CD8 T cells in ankylosing spondylitis. Looked up from germline, CDR1 is DFQATT and CDR2 is SNEGSKA (reference sequence). The CDR3 has 12 residues. Unmatched junction bases numbered 5, after V lost 3 bases and J lost 9 bases. Each TCR beta library was made by quantitative 5'-RACE that incorporated molecular barcodes. From the 5' RACE reads, TCRdb called clonotypes with MiXCR, one entry per CDR3 protein. The sample lists 150,000 to 200,000 distinct CDR3 sequences, roughly 30% occurring once. Sequenced: synovial fluid, either unsorted or a sorted T cell fraction (not recorded which). The genes are TRBV20-1 and TRBJ2-7, with 10 bases matching TRBD1. This receptor was identified in a male donor with ankylosing spondylitis. The DNA for the CDR3 is TGCAGTGCTAGGGAAGGACAGGGGGGGCAGTACTTC. It yields the protein CSAREGQGGQYF.